This T cell receptor beta chain was captured by sequencing in a study of response to subunit inactivated influenza vaccine. This clonotype has just a few counts. Its antigen is still unknown. Notes on the study in general: Each seasonal influenza vaccination, the authors suggested, recruits few new T cells.

A single record per CDR3 protein comes from TCRdb applying MiXCR to the RT-PCR reads. Of hundreds of thousands of distinct CDR3 sequences in the sample, around 13% are singletons; the top ten hold roughly 7.2%. The sample here was PBMCs from blood, taken roughly 15 days before vaccination. The clonotype comes from a man aged 50-60 years who received an inactivated influenza vaccine.

CDR3 amino acids: CASSVGRGTYEQYF. The CDR3 DNA reads as TGTGCCAGCAGCGTTGGGCGGGGTACCTACGAGCAGTACTTC. The chain joins TRBV9 to TRBJ2-7, with D tentatively TRBD2 (6 bases). The CDR3 loop spans 14 amino acids. Trimming stripped 2 bases from V and 2 bases from J, with 11 bases between. Looked up from germline, CDR1 is SGDLS and CDR2 is YYNGEE.